The clone carrying this T cell receptor beta chain has only one observation. 60 Vbeta and 13 Jbeta primers were used in PCR. TCRdb's table, derived via immunoSEQ multiplex PCR, lists solely in-frame clones and lacks some. The sample comprises 200,000 to 250,000 clones, approximately 68% of which are singletons, and about 1.9% rests with the top ten. The data belong to a study of cytomegalovirus exposure and HLA in healthy donors. This clonotype originated in a woman in her 30s in good health and CMV-seronegative. Sequencing was done on a sample of PBMCs.

CDR3 bases: TGTGCCAGCAGCTTGTCGGCTAGACAGGGGTCCTACGAGCAGTACTTC. Protein sequence: CASSLSARQGSYEQYF. The V call is TRBV5-4, the J call TRBJ2-7, with 8 bases fitting TRBD1. The CDR3 runs 16 residues. The J segment lost 1 base and the V segment lost 1 base, leaving 7 bases of the junction unmatched. From germline, CDR1 is SGHNT and CDR2 YYREEE (reference sequence).